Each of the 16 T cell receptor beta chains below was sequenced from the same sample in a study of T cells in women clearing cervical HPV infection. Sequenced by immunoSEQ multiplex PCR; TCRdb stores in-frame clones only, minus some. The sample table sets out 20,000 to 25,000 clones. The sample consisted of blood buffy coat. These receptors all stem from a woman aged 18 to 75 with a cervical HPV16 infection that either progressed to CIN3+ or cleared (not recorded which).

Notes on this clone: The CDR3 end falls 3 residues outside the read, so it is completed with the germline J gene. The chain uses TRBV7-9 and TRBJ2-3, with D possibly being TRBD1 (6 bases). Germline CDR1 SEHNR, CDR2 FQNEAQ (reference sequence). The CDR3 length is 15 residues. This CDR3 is CASSFPQGIREAQYF. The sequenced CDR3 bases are TGTGCCAGCAGCTTCCCACAGGGAATAAGAGAGGCG.

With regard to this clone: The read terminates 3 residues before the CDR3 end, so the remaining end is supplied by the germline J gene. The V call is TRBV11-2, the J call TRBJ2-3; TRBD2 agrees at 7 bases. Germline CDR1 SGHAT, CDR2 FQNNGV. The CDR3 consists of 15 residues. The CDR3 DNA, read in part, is TGTGCCAGCAGCTTAGAGCTCCGGGGGAGGGAGACG. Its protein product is CASSLELRGRET. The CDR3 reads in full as CASSLELRGRETQYF.

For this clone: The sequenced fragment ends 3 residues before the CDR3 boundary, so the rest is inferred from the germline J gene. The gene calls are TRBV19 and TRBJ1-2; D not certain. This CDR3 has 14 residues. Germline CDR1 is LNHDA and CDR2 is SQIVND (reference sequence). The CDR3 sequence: CASGIPGSYNDYTF. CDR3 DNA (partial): TGTGCCTCGGGGATCCCGGGGTCCTACAATGAC.

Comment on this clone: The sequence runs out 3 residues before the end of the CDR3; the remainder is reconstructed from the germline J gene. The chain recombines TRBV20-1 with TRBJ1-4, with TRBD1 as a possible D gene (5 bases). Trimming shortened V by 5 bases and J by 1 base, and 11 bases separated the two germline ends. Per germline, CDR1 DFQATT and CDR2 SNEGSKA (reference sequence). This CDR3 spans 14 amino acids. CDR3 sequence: CSASGGGTNEKLFF. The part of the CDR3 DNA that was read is TGCAGTGCTTCCGGGGGGGGAACTAATGAAAAA.

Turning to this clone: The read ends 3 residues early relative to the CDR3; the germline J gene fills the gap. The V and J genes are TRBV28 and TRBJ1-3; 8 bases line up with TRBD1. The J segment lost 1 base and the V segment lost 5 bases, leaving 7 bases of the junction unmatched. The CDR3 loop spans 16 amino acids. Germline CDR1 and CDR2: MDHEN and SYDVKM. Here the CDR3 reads CASSQYRGFSGNTIYF. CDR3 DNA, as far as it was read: TGTGCCAGCAGTCAATACAGGGGGTTTTCTGGAAACACC.

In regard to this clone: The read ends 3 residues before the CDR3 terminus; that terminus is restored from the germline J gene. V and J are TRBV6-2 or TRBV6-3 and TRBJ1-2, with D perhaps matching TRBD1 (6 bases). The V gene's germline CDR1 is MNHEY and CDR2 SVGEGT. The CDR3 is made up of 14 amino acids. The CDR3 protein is CASRRRDTHNDYTF. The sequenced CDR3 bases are TGTGCCAGCAGACGCAGGGACACACACAATGAC.

CDR3 residues: CSARDGDRGDQETQYF. The part of the CDR3 DNA that was read is TGCAGTGCTAGAGATGGGGACAGGGGCGACCAAGAGACG. The chain employs TRBV20-1 and TRBJ2-3; 10 positions agree with TRBD1. Read data end 3 residues before the CDR3 end; the end is taken from the germline J gene. There are 16 residues in the CDR3. CDR1 DFQATT and CDR2 SNEGSKA come from the germline V gene (reference sequence).

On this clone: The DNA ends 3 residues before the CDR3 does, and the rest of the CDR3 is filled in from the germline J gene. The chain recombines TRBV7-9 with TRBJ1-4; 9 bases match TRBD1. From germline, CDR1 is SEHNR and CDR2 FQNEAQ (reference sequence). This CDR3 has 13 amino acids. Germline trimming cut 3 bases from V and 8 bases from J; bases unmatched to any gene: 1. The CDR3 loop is CASSFGQGEKLFF. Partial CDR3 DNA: TGTGCCAGCAGCTTCGGACAGGGGGAAAAA.

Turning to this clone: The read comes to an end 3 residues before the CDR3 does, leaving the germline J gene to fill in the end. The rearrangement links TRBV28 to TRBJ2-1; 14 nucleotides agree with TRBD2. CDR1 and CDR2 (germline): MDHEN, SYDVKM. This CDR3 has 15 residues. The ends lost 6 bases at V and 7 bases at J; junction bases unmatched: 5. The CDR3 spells CASSVGLAGGNEQFF. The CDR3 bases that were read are TGTGCCAGCAGCGTTGGACTAGCGGGAGGTAATGAG. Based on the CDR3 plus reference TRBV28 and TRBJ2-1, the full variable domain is DVKVTQSSRYLVKRTGEKVFLECVQDMDHENMFWYRQDPGLGLRLIYFSYDVKMKEKGDIPEGYSVSREKKERFSLILESASTNQTSMYLCASSVGLAGGNEQFFGPGTRLTVL.

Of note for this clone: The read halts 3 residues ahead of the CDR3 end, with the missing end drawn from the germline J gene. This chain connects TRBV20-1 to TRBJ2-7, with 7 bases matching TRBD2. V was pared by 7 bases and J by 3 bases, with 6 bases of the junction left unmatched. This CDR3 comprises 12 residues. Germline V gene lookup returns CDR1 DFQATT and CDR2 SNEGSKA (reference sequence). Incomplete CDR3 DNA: TGCAGTGGACTAGCACGGAGCTACGAG. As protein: CSGLARSYE. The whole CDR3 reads CSGLARSYEQYF.

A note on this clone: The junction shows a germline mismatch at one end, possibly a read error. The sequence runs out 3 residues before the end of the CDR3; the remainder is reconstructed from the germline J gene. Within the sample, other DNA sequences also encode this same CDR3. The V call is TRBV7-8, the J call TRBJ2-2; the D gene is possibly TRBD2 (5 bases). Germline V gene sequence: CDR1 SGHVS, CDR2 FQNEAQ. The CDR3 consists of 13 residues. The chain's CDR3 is CASSYRLTGELFF. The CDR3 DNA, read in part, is TGTGCTAGCAGCTACCGACTAACCGGGGAG.

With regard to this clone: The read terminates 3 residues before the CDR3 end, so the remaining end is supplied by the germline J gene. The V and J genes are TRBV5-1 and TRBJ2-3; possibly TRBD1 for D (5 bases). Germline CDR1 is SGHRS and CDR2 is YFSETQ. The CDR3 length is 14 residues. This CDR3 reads CASSLSQAQETQYF. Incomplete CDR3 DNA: TGCGCCAGCAGCTTATCACAGGCCCAAGAGACG.

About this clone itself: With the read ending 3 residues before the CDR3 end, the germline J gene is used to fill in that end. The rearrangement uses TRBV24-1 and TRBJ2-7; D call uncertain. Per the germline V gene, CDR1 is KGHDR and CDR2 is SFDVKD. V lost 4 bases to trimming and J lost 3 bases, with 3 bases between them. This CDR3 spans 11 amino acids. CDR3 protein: CATSDNYEQYF. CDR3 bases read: TGTGCCACCAGTGACAACTACGAG.

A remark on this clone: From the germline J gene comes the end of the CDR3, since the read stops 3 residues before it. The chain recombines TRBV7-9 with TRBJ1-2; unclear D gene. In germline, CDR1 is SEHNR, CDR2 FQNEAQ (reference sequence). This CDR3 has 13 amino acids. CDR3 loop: CASSSGSPNDYTF. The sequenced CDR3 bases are TGTGCCAGCAGTAGCGGGAGTCCCAATGAC.

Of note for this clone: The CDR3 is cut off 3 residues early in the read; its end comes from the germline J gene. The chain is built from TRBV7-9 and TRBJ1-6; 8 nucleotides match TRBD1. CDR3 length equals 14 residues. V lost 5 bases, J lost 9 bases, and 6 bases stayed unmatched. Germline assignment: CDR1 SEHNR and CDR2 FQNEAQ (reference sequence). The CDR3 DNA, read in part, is TGTGCCAGCAGCAAGGGACAGGCAGGTTCACCC. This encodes CASSKGQAGSP. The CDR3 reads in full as CASSKGQAGSPLHF.

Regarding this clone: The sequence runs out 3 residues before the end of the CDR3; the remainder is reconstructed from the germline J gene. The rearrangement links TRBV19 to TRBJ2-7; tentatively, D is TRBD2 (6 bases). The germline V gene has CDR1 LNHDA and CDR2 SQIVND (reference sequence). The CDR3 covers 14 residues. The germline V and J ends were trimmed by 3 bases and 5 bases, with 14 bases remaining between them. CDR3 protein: CASSIDGWRDEQYF. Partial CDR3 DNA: TGTGCCAGTAGTATCGATGGGTGGAGGGACGAG.